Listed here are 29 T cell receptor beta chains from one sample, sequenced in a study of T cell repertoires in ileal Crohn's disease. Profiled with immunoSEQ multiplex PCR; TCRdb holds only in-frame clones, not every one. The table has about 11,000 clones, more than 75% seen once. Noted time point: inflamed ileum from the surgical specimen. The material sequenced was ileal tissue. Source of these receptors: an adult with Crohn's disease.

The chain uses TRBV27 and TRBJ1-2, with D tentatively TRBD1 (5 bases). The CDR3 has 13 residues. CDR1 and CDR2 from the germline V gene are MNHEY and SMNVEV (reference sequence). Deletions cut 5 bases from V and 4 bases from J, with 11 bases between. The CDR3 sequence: CASSPGGPYGYTF. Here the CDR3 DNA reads TGTGCCAGCAGTCCTGGGGGTCCCTATGGCTACACCTTC.

In nucleotides, the CDR3 is TGTGCCAGCAGCTTCGACGGGCCAGGGCAGTATTTT. This sequence encodes CASSFDGPGQYF. The V call is TRBV7-9, the J call TRBJ2-3; D is undetermined. Germline CDR1 reads SEHNR; CDR2 reads FQNEAQ (reference sequence). This CDR3 has 12 amino acids. Trimming shortened V by 3 bases and J by 11 bases, and 12 bases separated the two germline ends.

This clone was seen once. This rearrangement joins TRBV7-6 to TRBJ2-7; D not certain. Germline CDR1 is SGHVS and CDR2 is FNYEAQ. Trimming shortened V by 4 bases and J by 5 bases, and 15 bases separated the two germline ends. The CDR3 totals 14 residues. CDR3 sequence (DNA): TGTGCCAGCAGCTCCAGCTTCCACGGAAACGAGCAGTACTTC. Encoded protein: CASSSSFHGNEQYF.

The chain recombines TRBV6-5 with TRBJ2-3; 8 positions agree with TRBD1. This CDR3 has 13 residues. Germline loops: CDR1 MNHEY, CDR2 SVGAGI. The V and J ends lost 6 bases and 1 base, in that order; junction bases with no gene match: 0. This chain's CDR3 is CASRQGGTDTQYF. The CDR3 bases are TGTGCCAGCAGACAGGGGGGCACAGATACGCAGTATTTT.

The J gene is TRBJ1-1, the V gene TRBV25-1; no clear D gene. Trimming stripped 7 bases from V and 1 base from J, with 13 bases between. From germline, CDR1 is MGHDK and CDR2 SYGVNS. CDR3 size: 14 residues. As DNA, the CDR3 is TGTGCCAGCACCCAAACGGCCAGGAACACTGAAGCTTTCTTT. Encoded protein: CASTQTARNTEAFF. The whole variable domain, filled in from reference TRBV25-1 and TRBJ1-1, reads EADIYQTPRYLVIGTGKKITLECSQTMGHDKMYWYQQDPGMELHLIHYSYGVNSTEKGDLSSESTVSRIRTEHFPLTLESARPSHTSQYLCASTQTARNTEAFFGQGTRLTVV.

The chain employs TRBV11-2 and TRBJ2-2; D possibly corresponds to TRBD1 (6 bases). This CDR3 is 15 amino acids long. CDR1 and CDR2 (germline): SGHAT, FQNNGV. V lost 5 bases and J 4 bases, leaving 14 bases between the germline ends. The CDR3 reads CASSMWGPVTGELFF. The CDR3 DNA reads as TGTGCCAGCAGCATGTGGGGGCCCGTCACCGGGGAGCTGTTTTTT.

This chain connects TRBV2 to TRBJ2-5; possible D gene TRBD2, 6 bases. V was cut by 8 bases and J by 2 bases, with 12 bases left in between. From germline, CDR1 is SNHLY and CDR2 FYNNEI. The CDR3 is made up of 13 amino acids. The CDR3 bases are TGTGCCAGCGCCGGACTACTACAAGAGACCCAGTACTTC. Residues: CASAGLLQETQYF.

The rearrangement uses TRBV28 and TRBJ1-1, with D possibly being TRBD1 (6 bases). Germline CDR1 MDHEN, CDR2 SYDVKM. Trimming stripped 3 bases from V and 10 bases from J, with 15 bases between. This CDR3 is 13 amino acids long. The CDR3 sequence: CASSFSYRVVAFF. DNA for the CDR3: TGTGCCAGCAGTTTCTCTTACAGGGTGGTAGCTTTCTTT.

This CDR3 is CASSVLGGQYF. DNA of the CDR3: TGTGCCAGCAGTGTCCTGGGCGGTCAGTACTTC. The V and J genes are TRBV2 and TRBJ2-4, with D unresolved. CDR3 size: 11 residues. In germline, CDR1 is SNHLY, CDR2 FYNNEI. Trimming shortened V by 4 bases and J by 12 bases, and 10 bases separated the two germline ends.

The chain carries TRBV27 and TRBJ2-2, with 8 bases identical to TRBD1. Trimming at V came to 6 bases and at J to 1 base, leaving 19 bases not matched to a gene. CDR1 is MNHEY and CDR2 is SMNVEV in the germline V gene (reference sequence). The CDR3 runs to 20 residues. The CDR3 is CASRSGGRGLRLLNTGELFF. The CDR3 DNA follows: TGTGCCAGCAGATCTGGCGGCAGGGGGCTCCGTTTGCTGAACACCGGGGAGCTGTTTTTT.

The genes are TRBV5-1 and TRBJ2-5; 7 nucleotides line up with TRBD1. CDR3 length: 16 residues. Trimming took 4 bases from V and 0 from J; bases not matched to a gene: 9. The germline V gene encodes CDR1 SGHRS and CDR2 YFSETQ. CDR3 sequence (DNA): TGCGCCAGCAGCCCGGGGACAGTTCCGTACCAAGAGACCCAGTACTTC. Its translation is CASSPGTVPYQETQYF. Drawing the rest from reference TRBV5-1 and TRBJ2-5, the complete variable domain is KAGVTQTPRYLIKTRGQQVTLSCSPISGHRSVSWYQQTPGQGLQFLFEYFSETQRNKGNFPGRFSGRQFSNSRSEMNVSTLELGDSALYLCASSPGTVPYQETQYFGPGTRLLVL.

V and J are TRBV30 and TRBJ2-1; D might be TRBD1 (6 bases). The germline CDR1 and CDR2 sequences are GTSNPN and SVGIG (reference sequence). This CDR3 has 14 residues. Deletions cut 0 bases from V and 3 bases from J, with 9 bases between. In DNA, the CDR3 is TGTGCCTGGAGTGTAAAAGGGGGCTACAATGAGCAGTTCTTC. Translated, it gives CAWSVKGGYNEQFF. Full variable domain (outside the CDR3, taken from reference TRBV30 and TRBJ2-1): SQTIHQWPATLVQPVGSPLSLECTVEGTSNPNLYWYRQAAGRGLQLLFYSVGIGQISSEVPQNLSASRPQDRQFILSSKKLLLSDSGFYLCAWSVKGGYNEQFFGPGTRLTVL.

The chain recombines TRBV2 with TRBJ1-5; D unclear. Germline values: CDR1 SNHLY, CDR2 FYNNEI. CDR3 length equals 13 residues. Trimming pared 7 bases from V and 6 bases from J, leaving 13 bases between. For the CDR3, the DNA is TGTGCCAGCACCTCAGAGAGGACTCAGCCCCAGCATTTT. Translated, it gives CASTSERTQPQHF.

Here the CDR3 DNA reads TGTGCCAGCACCCCCAATGGCAATCAGCCCCAGCATTTT. Its translation is CASTPNGNQPQHF. The chain combines TRBV5-8 with TRBJ1-5; D ambiguous. CDR1 and CDR2 from the germline V gene are SGHTS and YDEGEE. The CDR3 runs 13 residues. V shed 6 bases and J shed 2 bases, with 9 bases lying between them.

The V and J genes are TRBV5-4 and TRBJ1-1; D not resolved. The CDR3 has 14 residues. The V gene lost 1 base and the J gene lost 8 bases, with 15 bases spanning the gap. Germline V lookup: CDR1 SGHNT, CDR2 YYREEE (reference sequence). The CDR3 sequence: CASSLYSPMREAFF. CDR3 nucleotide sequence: TGTGCCAGCAGCTTGTACAGCCCGATGAGGGAAGCTTTCTTT. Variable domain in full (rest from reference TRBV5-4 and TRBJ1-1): ETGVTQSPTHLIKTRGQQVTLRCSSQSGHNTVSWYQQALGQGPQFIFQYYREEENGRGNFPPRFSGLQFPNYSSELNVNALELDDSALYLCASSLYSPMREAFFGQGTRLTVV.

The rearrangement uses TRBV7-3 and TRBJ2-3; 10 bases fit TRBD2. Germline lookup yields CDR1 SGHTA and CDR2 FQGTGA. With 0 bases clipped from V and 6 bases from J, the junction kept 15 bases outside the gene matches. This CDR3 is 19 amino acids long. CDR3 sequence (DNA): TGTGCCAGCAGCTTAACCAAGTGTCTAGCGGGAGCGGGGGTCGATACGCAGTATTTT. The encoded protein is CASSLTKCLAGAGVDTQYF.

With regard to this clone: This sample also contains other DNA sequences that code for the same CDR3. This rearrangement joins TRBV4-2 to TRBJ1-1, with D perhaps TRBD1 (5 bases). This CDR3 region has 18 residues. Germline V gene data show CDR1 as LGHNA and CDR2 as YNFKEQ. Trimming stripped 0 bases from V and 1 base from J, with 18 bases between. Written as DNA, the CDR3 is TGTGCCAGCAGCCAAGAACCCTCGGGTCAGGGAGGGAACACTGAAGCTTTCTTT. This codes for CASSQEPSGQGGNTEAFF.

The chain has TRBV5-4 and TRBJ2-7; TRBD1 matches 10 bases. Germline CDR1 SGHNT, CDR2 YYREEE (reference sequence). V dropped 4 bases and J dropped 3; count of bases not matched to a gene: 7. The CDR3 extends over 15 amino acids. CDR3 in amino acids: CASSPPGQGNYEQYF. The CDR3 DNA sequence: TGTGCCAGCAGCCCTCCGGGACAGGGGAACTACGAGCAGTACTTC.

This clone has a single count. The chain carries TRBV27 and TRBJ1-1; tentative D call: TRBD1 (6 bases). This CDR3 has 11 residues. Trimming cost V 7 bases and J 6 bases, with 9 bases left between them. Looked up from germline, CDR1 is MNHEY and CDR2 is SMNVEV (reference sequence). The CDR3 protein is CASIRGPEAFF. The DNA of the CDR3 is TGTGCCAGCATCAGGGGTCCTGAAGCTTTCTTT.

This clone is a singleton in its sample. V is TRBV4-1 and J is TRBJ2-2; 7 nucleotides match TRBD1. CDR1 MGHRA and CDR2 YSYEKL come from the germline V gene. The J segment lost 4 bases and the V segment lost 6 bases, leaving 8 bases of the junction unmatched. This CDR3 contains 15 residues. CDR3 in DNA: TGCGCCAGCAGATCCCGGACAGGCGGCACCGGGGAGCTGTTTTTT. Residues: CASRSRTGGTGELFF.

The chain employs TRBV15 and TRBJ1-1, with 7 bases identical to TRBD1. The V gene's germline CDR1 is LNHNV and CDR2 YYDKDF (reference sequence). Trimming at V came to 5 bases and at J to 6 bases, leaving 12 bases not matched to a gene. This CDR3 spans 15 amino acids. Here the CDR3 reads CATSSQLTGTSEAFF. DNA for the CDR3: TGTGCCACCAGCTCGCAGCTGACAGGGACTTCTGAAGCTTTCTTT.

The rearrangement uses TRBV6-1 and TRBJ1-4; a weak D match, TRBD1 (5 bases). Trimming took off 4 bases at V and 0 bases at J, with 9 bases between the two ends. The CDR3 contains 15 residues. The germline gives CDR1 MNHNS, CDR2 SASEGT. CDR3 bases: TGTGCCAGCAGTGCCTGGACAACAACTAATGAAAAACTGTTTTTT. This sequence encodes CASSAWTTTNEKLFF.

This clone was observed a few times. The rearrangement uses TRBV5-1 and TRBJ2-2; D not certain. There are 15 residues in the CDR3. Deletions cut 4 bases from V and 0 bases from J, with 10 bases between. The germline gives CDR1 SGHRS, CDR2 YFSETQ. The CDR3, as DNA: TGCGCCAGCAGCCCTACAAACGCGAACACCGGGGAGCTGTTTTTT. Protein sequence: CASSPTNANTGELFF.

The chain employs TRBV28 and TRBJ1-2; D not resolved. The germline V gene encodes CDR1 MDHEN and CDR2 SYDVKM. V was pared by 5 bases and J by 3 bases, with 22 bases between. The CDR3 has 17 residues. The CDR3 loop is CASSPPLLRLGDYGYTF. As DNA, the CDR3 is TGTGCCAGCAGTCCACCCCTTCTTCGACTGGGCGACTATGGCTACACCTTC.

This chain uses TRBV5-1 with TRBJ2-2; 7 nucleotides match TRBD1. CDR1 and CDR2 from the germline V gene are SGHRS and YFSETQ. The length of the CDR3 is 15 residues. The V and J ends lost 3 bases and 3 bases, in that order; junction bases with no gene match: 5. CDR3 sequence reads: CASSYRDRYTGELFF. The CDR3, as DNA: TGCGCCAGCAGCTACCGGGACAGATACACCGGGGAGCTGTTTTTT. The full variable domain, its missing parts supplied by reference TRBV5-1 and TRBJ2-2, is KAGVTQTPRYLIKTRGQQVTLSCSPISGHRSVSWYQQTPGQGLQFLFEYFSETQRNKGNFPGRFSGRQFSNSRSEMNVSTLELGDSALYLCASSYRDRYTGELFFGEGSRLTVL.

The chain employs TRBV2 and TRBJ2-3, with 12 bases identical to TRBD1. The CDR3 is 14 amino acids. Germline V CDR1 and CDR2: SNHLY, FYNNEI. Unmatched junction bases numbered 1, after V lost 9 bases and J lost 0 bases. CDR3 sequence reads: CARGTGGSTDTQYF. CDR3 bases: TGTGCCAGGGGGACAGGGGGCAGCACAGATACGCAGTATTTT.

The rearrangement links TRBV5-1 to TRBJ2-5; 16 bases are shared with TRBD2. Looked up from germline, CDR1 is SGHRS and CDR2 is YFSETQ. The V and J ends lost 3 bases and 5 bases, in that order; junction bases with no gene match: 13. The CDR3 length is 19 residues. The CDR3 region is CASSSKPGLAGGLGETQYF. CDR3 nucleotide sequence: TGCGCCAGCAGCTCCAAACCGGGACTAGCGGGAGGGCTAGGGGAGACCCAGTACTTC.

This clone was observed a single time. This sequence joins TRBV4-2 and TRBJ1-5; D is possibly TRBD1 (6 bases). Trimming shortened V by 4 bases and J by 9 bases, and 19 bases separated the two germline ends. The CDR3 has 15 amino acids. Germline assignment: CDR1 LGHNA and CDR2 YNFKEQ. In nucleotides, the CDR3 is TGTGCCAGCAGCCCTATCGGCGGCGGGGGGCGGCCCCAGCATTTT. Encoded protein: CASSPIGGGGRPQHF.

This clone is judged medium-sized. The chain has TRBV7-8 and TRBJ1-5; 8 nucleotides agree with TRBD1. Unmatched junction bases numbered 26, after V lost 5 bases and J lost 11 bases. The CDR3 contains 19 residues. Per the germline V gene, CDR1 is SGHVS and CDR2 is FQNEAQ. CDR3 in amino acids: CASSLSGDRRQLIAGAQHF. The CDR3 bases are TGTGCCAGCAGCCTATCCGGGGACAGGAGACAACTTATAGCAGGGGCCCAGCATTTT.